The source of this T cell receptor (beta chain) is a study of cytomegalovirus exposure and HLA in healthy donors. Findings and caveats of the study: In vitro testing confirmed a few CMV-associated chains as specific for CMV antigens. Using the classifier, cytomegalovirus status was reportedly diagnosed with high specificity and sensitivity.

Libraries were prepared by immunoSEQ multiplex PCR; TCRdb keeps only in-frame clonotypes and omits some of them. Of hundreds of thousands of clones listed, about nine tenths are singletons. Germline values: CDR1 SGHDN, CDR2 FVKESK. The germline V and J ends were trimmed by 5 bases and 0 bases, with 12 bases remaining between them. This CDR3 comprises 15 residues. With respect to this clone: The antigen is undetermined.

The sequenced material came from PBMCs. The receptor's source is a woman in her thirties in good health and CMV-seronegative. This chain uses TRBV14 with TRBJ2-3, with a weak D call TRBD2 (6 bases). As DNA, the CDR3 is TGTGCCAGCAGCGGAGGGGTTCTTAGCACAGATACGCAGTATTTT. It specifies CASSGGVLSTDTQYF.